Sequencing of this T cell receptor (beta chain) was carried out in a study of T-cell memory formation after mild COVID-19 (dated by TCRdb to about 2021). In terms of the full investigation: TCR sequence clusters from the two donors were found to be largely donor specific. Longitudinal TCRalpha and TCRbeta repertoire sequencing tracked T-cell clones expanding and contracting after mild COVID-19 in a couple of donors. Two young, previously healthy adult volunteers made up the cohort, one male and one female.

The instrument given in TCRdb is Illumina NovaSeq 6000. cDNA libraries for TCRalpha and TCRbeta were prepared by 5'RACE using constant-segment primers, with sample barcodes and unique molecular identifiers added. Trizol reagent was used to extract RNA from every sample. Amplification of the libraries took two PCR steps, and the second step added a second sample barcode plus Illumina TruSeq adapters. Libraries were sequenced on an Illumina NovaSeq with 2 x 150 bp paired-end reads. The study's processing was this. Demultiplexing of reads and collapsing into UMI-guided consensus sequences were performed with migec v1.2.7. Using mixcr v2.1.11, UMI consensuses were aligned to TRA and TRB V and J templates and then assembled into clonotypes. A clonotype was counted as expanded or contracted only if both edgeR and NoisET called the change significant, with noise models trained on biological replicates. For edgeR calls, the cutoffs were a false discovery rate-adjusted p below 0.01 and a log2 fold-change threshold of 1. As an exploratory analysis of dynamics, max-normalized trajectories of the 1000 most abundant clonotypes were examined by PCA with hierarchical clustering. Separately sequenced CD4+ and CD8+ repertoires were used to assign the CD4 or CD8 phenotype of responding clones. Using fastp trimming at Q25 and MiXCR clonotype assembly, TCRdb reanalyzed the public sequencing data and kept in-frame beta chains. Entries are consolidated by CDR3 protein sequence, retaining the most common genes and DNA. These V and J calls rely on TCRdb rather than the paper's analysis. The sample yields 500,000 to 600,000 distinct CDR3 sequences; about 20% were counted once. The ten largest clonotypes hold approximately 12% of the sample.

The paper's findings and limits, for the study overall: Contracting CD4+ clones appeared mostly in the CM and EM memory subsets, whereas CD8+ clones were enriched in EMRA. Only a couple of mild cases were covered in the study, and larger cohorts including severe cases with pre-infection samples were considered necessary. Clones contracting from day 15 to 85 had balanced CD4/CD8 phenotypes, while a second wave expanding from day 15 to 37 was biased towards CD4+. Some responding clones were found in pre-infection memory, which suggests that pre-existing cross-reactive memory T cells took part in the SARS-CoV-2 response. The second-wave clones that peaked on day 37 were not confirmed to be SARS-CoV-2 specific.

CDR1 and CDR2, looked up from the germline V gene, are MNHEY and SVGAGI. V sheds 0 bases and J sheds 3 bases, leaving 18 bases between their ends. The CDR3 runs 18 residues from the cysteine to the phenylalanine. The read is trimmed to its CDR3 DNA, 54 bases read in frame from base 1. PBMCs were isolated by Ficoll-Paque density gradient centrifugation. Notes on this clonotype: Its antigen is unknown. Nothing much larger sits one base from this clone, and base qualities are not available.

The chain couples TRBV6-5 to TRBJ1-5; 6 matching bases give a weak D call of TRBD1. This sequence originates from an adult woman who had mild COVID-19 (a few samples of this study predate the infection). The sample titles of this study are shuffled in the database, so cell type and time point are left out; the donor was told from shared clones. The source material was PBMCs or a T cell subset sorted from them (not recorded which). CDR3 reads: CASSYSNRGPLSNQPQHF. Read as DNA, the sequence is TGTGCCAGCAGTTACTCGAACCGGGGGCCCCTTTCCAATCAGCCCCAGCATTTT.